This T cell receptor (beta chain) derives from a study of early T cells in non-severe SARS-CoV-2 infection. Across the study: Chains from this unsorted whole-blood bulk RNA could not be paired. Study-wide findings and caveats: Clonotype matching in VDJdb favored anti-spike CD8 responses and did not capture private and CD4 specificities.

This clonotype is medium-sized in the sample. Its target is not known. Germline V gene data show CDR1 as GTSNPN and CDR2 as SVGIG (reference sequence). The CDR3 is 13 amino acids. Trimming removed 5 bases from V and 3 bases from J, with 13 bases in between. Individual cDNA molecules received unique molecular identifiers. TCRdb passed the 5' RACE reads through MiXCR, listing each CDR3 protein once. Seen here are roughly 20,000 distinct CDR3 sequences, 4% observed once, and the top ten hold roughly 1.6%. This receptor was taken from an adult who was a healthcare worker with PCR-confirmed SARS-CoV-2 infection or an uninfected control (not recorded which). Source material: whole blood. V is TRBV30 and J is TRBJ1-1; tentative D call: TRBD1 (5 bases). CDR3: CAWGQRGDTEAFF. CDR3 DNA: TGTGCCTGGGGTCAAAGGGGTGACACTGAAGCTTTCTTT.